This record covers a single TCR beta chain. This entry is derived from a study of shared clonotypes between healthy human individuals. Naive CD8 cells were CD45RO-negative, positively selected for CCR7, excluding terminally differentiated effector memory CD45RA+ cells. TCRdb's copy holds only in-frame clones and misses some; the assay was immunoSEQ multiplex PCR. The sample consists of roughly 2.1 million clones, about 92% of them appearing once. Deletions cut 3 bases from V and 8 bases from J, with 19 bases between. The CDR3 is 15 amino acids. Per the germline V gene, CDR1 is LGHNA and CDR2 is YNFKEQ.

The specimen was naive CD8+ T cells from PBMCs. V gene TRBV4-2 combines with J gene TRBJ1-2; TRBD1 might be the D (5 bases). This TCR derives from a man younger than 30 in good health. Some clones in this sample may be carry-over from other donors' samples. The CDR3 sequence: CASSQTGLSRGGYTF. The CDR3 DNA is TGTGCCAGCAGCCAGACGGGACTCTCCCGTGGCGGCTACACCTTC.